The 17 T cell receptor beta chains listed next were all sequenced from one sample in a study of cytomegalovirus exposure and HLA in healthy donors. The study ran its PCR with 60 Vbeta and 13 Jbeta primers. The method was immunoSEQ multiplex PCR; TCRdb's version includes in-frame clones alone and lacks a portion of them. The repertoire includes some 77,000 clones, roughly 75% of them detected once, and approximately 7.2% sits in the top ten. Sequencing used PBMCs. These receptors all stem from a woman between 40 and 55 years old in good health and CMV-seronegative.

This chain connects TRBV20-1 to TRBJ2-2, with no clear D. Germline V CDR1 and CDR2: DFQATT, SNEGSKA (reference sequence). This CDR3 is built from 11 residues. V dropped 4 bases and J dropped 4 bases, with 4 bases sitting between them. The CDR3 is CSAMSTGELFF. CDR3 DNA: TGCAGTGCTATGAGCACCGGGGAGCTGTTTTTT.

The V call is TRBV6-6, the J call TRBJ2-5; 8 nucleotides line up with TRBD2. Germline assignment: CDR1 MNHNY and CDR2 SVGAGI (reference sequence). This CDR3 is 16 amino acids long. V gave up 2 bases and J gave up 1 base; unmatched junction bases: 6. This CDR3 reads CASSYGTSGAQETQYF. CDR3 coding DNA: TGTGCCAGCAGTTACGGGACTAGTGGGGCCCAAGAGACCCAGTACTTC.

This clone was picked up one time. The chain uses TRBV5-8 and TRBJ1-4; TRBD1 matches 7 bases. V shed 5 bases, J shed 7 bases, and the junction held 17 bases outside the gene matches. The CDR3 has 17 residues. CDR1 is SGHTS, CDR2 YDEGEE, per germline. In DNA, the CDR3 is TGTGCCAGCAGTTTGAGGTCGGGATTTAGGGGGCCTGAAAAACTGTTTTTT. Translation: CASSLRSGFRGPEKLFF.

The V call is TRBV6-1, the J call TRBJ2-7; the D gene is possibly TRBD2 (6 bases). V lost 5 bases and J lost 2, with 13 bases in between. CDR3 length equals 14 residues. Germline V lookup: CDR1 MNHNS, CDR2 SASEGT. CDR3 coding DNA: TGTGCCAGCAGTCTCGGCGGGGCAGCCTACGAGCAGTACTTC. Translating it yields CASSLGGAAYEQYF.

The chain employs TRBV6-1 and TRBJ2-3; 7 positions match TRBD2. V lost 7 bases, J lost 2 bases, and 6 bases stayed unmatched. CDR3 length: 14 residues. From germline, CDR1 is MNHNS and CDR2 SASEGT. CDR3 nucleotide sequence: TGTGCCAGCATCCGAAGCGGGAACACAGATACGCAGTATTTT. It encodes CASIRSGNTDTQYF.

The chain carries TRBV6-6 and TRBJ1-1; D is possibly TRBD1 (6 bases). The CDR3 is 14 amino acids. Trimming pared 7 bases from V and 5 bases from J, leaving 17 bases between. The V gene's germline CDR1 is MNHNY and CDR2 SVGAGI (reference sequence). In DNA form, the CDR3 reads TGTGCCAGCACCCTAACAGGGCCTGGGACTGAAGCTTTCTTT. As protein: CASTLTGPGTEAFF.

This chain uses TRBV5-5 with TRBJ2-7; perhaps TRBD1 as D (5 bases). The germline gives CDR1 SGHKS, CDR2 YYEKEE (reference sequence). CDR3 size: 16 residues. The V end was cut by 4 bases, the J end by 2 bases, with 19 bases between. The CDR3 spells CASSRGPGERTYEQYF. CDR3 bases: TGTGCCAGCAGCAGGGGCCCGGGCGAACGAACCTACGAGCAGTACTTC.

As DNA, the CDR3 is TGTGCCAGCAGTTGGCGGCGGTATAATAGCAATCAGCCCCAGCATTTT. Translation gives CASSWRRYNSNQPQHF. V and J are TRBV28 and TRBJ1-5; D unresolved. CDR3 length: 16 residues. Germline V gene lookup returns CDR1 MDHEN and CDR2 SYDVKM. Trimming cost V 4 bases and J 0 bases, with 13 bases left between them. The full variable domain, its missing parts supplied by reference TRBV28 and TRBJ1-5, is DVKVTQSSRYLVKRTGEKVFLECVQDMDHENMFWYRQDPGLGLRLIYFSYDVKMKEKGDIPEGYSVSREKKERFSLILESASTNQTSMYLCASSWRRYNSNQPQHFGDGTRLSIL.

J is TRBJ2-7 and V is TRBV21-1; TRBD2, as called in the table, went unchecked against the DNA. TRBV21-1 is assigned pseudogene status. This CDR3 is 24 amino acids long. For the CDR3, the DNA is TGTGCCAGCAGCAAAGGGAGGGAGGTGCCCCATGAGCGGGAGGGCAGGGAAACTCTTTACGAGCAGTACTTC. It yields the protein CASSKGREVPHEREGRETLYEQYF.

Here the CDR3 DNA reads TGTGCCTGGAGTGGGACAGGCACCGGGGAGCTGTTTTTT. As protein: CAWSGTGTGELFF. This chain connects TRBV30 to TRBJ2-2, with 7 bases lining up with TRBD1. CDR1 and CDR2 (germline): GTSNPN, SVGIG (reference sequence). The CDR3 has 13 amino acids. V lost 1 base and J lost 4; bases outside the gene matches: 0.

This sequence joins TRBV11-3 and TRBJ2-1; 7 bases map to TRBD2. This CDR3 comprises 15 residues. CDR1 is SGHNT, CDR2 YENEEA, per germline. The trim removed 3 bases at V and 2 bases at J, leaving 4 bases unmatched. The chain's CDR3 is CASSLGGSAYNEQFF. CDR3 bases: TGTGCCAGCAGCTTGGGGGGGTCTGCCTACAATGAGCAGTTCTTC. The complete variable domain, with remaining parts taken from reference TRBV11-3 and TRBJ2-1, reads EAGVVQSPRYKIIEKKQPVAFWCNPISGHNTLYWYLQNLGQGPELLIRYENEEAVDDSQLPKDRFSAERLKGVDSTLKIQPAELGDSAVYLCASSLGGSAYNEQFFGPGTRLTVL.

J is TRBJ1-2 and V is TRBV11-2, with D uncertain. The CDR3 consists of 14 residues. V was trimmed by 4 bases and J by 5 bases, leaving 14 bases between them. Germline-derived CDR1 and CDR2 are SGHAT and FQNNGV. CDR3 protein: CASSSVGGRYGYTF. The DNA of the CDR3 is TGTGCCAGCAGCTCTGTGGGCGGGAGATATGGCTACACCTTC.

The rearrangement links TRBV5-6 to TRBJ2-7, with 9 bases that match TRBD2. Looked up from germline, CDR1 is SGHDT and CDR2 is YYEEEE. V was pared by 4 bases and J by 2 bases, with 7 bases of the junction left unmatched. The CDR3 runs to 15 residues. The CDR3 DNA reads TGTGCCAGCAGCCCTGCGGGAGGGCGCGCCTACGAGCAGTACTTC. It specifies CASSPAGGRAYEQYF. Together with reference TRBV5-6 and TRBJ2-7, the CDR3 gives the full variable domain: DAGVTQSPTHLIKTRGQQVTLRCSPKSGHDTVSWYQQALGQGPQFIFQYYEEEERQRGNFPDRFSGHQFPNYSSELNVNALLLGDSALYLCASSPAGGRAYEQYFGPGTRLTVT.

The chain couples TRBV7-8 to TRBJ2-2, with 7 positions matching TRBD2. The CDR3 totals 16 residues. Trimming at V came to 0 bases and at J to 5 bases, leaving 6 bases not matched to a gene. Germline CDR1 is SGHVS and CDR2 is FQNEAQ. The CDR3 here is CASSLAAGEATGELFF. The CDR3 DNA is TGTGCCAGCAGCTTAGCCGCGGGAGAGGCTACCGGGGAGCTGTTTTTT.

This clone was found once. CDR3 loop: CASSLNPDRGNTEAFF. The CDR3 coding sequence is TGTGCCAGCAGCTTGAATCCAGACAGGGGGAACACTGAAGCTTTCTTT. The chain recombines TRBV11-2 with TRBJ1-1; TRBD1 aligns across 8 bases. Trimming removed 3 bases from V and 1 base from J; junction bases left unmatched: 7. The CDR3 length is 16 residues. Germline values: CDR1 SGHAT, CDR2 FQNNGV.

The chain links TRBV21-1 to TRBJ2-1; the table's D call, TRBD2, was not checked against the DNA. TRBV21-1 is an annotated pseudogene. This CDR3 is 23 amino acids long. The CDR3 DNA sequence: TGTGCCAGCAGGAAACCTGTAAAAACACCGGGACTAGCGGGAGGAAGCTCCTACAATGAGCAGTTCTTC. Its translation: CASRKPVKTPGLAGGSSYNEQFF.

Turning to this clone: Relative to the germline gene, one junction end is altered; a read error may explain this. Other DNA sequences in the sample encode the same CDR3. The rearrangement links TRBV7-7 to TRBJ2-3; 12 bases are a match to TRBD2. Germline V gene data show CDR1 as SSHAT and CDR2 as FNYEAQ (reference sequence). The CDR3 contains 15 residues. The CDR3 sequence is CASSLGLAGGDTQYF. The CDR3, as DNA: TGTGCTAGCAGCTTAGGTCTAGCGGGGGGGGATACGCAGTATTTT. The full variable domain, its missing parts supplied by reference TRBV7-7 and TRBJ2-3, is GAGVSQSPRYKVTKRGQDVTLRCDPISSHATLYWYQQALGQGPEFLTYFNYEAQPDKSGLPSDRFSAERPEGSISTLTIQRTEQRDSAMYRCASSLGLAGGDTQYFGPGTRLTVL.